The 4 T cell receptor beta chains listed next were all sequenced from one sample in a study of OX40 agonist ivuxolimab in advanced cancers. Sequenced by immunoSEQ multiplex PCR; TCRdb stores in-frame clones only, minus some. The repertoire consists of more than 15,000 clones, with roughly four fifths occurring once and the leading ten covering around 2.2%. Sequencing was performed on CD4+ or CD8+ T cells sorted from blood, taken in a trial of the OX40 agonist ivuxolimab. Every receptor here comes from an adult with an advanced solid tumor such as melanoma, head and neck, liver or kidney cancer.

The chain combines TRBV19 with TRBJ1-3; tentatively, D is TRBD1 (5 bases). In germline, CDR1 is LNHDA, CDR2 SQIVND (reference sequence). Trimming cost V 1 base and J 0 bases, with 7 bases left between them. The CDR3 spans 15 residues. CDR3 in DNA: TGTGCCAGTAGTATAGGCCAGGGCTCTGGAAACACCATATATTTT. This encodes CASSIGQGSGNTIYF.

The chain uses TRBV5-1 and TRBJ2-4; maybe TRBD2 (6 bases). The V gene's germline CDR1 is SGHRS and CDR2 YFSETQ. The CDR3 extends over 14 amino acids. Trimming removed 4 bases from V and 0 bases from J, with 8 bases in between. The CDR3 loop reads CASSAGLAKNIQYF. The CDR3 DNA follows: TGCGCCAGCAGCGCGGGACTAGCCAAAAACATTCAGTACTTC.

The CDR3 is CAIGGSGYKSGQFF. CDR3 sequence (DNA): TGTGCCATAGGCGGGTCAGGGTATAAGTCGGGTCAGTTCTTC. The chain couples TRBV27 to TRBJ2-1; either TRBD1 or TRBD2 may supply D (5 bases each). CDR1 is MNHEY, CDR2 SMNVEV, per germline (reference sequence). The V end was cut by 10 bases, the J end by 13 bases, with 26 bases between. CDR3 length: 14 amino acids.

This chain links TRBV4-1 with TRBJ1-5; 7 bases map to TRBD1. J lost 5 bases, V lost 4 bases, and 2 bases had no gene match. The CDR3 is 13 residues long. The V gene's germline CDR1 is MGHRA and CDR2 YSYEKL. The CDR3 sequence: CASSRDRDQPQHF. In DNA form, the CDR3 reads TGCGCCAGCAGCCGGGACAGAGATCAGCCCCAGCATTTT.